This T cell receptor beta chain was retrieved from a study of cytomegalovirus exposure and HLA in healthy donors. Broader study findings: The authors enumerated under 200 TCR beta chains as linked to cytomegalovirus. Several V segments, TRBV6-2 and TRBV6-3 among them, could not be told apart and were dropped.

About this clone: The antigen is unknown.

The junction had 10 bases not matched to a gene; V was cut back by 2 bases and J by 1 base. CDR3 length: 17 amino acids. Germline CDR1 and CDR2: SGDLS and YYNGEE. With 60 Vbeta and 13 Jbeta primers, the PCR was carried out. Assay used: immunoSEQ multiplex PCR; TCRdb lists only in-frame clones, some missing. Of some 93,000 clones in the sample, about 78% were seen once. The sequencing input was PBMCs. V gene TRBV9 combines with J gene TRBJ1-2; 8 nucleotides match TRBD1. The clonotype comes from a woman in her 40s in good health and CMV-seronegative. CDR3 sequence (DNA): TGTGCCAGCAGCGTGAGAACCGACAGGGGCGGTAACTATGGCTACACCTTC. Translating it yields CASSVRTDRGGNYGYTF.